This note documents a single T cell receptor (beta chain) sequence. The clone's antigen remains unknown. No base-level quality is on record; no much larger clone is a single base apart. The data were taken from a study of T cell responses to AZD1222 COVID-19 vaccine (dated by TCRdb to the early 2020s). In the study overall: AZD1222 recipients given second doses at about 4 weeks or at about 12 weeks were pooled, since spike-specific TCR depth and breadth were not found to differ between the two schedules. Trial participants were enrolled by age into subgroups of 18-55, 56-69 and 70-plus years, and about 150, 27 and 61 TCR-sequenced participants, respectively, were included in these subgroups. A total of 233 trial participants underwent TCR sequencing, of whom roughly 210 had received two doses of AZD1222 and some 25 had received two doses of the MenACWY control vaccine.

The CDR3 regions of human TCRbeta chains were analyzed by immunosequencing. On the study's bioinformatics: TCRs in the repertoires were matched against a reference library of SARS-CoV-2-specific TCRs that had been generated with the MIRA antigen-specificity platform. Breadth meant the fraction of unique TCRs that were SARS-CoV-2-associated, whereas depth meant the fraction of total T cells that were SARS-CoV-2-associated. Using the MIRA data, every spike-specific TCR was mapped to the spike region that the TCR reacted to and assigned to either a CD4 or a CD8 class. Log10-transformed breadth and depth values were compared by one-way ANOVA with Sidak's multiple comparisons tests. What TCRdb holds here is the immuneACCESS table cut down to in-frame rearrangements. Part of the clones is not present; checked against another copy, under half of the missing clones reflect an unresolved V gene, and the others are unexplained. Clone size and the V and J calls come from that table; the DNA yielded D and trimming. Across this sample there are about 130,000 clones, with 80% to 90% seen only once. More than 9% of the sample rests with the top ten.

Counted from cysteine to phenylalanine, this CDR3 has 14 amino acids. The kept DNA is CDR3 alone, 42 bases in frame from the first base. V and J lose 2 bases and 0 bases, and a span of 6 bases separates them. Taken from the germline V gene, the CDR1 and CDR2 loops are SGHRS and YFSETQ. Results the study describes overall, beyond this receptor: Participants were mostly white British and included more females than males, and it was suggested by the authors that clonal diversity may have been underestimated. Conclusions about previously exposed vaccinees are limited, since just a handful of AZD1222 recipients were seropositive for SARS-CoV-2 at baseline. In the small 56-69-year group, the increase in depth fell short of significance, most likely because of low power. Because no samples from the day 14 peak response were available, repertoires could be characterized only after the peak T cell response. The whole spike protein was spanned by vaccine-associated CD4 TCRs, and dominant responses were seen in regions 160-218 and 743-854. Reportedly, close to half of the unique spike-specific TCRs recognized epitopes lying outside the regions that are mutated in the B.1.351 and B.1.1.7 variants. A significant rise in spike-specific TCR breadth and depth was observed after two AZD1222 doses relative to day 0 and relative to MenACWY recipients.

The sample's time point label, decoded: baseline before first vaccination. Vaccinee samples were obtained from the UK trials COV001 and COV002, which included a single-blind randomized controlled phase 2/3 trial of AZD1222 (ChAdOx1 nCoV-19) in healthy adults. Trial participant PBMC samples were collected at day 0 and day 28 after the second dose for TCRbeta chain sequencing. Sequenced material: peripheral blood, taken on day 0 of AZD1222 vaccination. The origin of this receptor is an adult in good health. Here the chain combines TRBV5-1 and TRBJ1-3; no D segment can be confidently identified. The DNA sequence is given as TGCGCCAGCAGCTTCGCAGTCTCTGGAAACACCATATATTTT. Translated, this is CASSFAVSGNTIYF.